This passage covers 17 T cell receptor beta chains from one sample sequenced in a study of T cells in Graves' hyperthyroidism and ophthalmopathy. What was amplified from RNA transcripts were TCR beta CDR3 regions. A set of HTBI primers served as the primers for a first-round RT-PCR of the TCR CDR3. TCRdb re-called the multiplex PCR reads through MiXCR, storing one row per CDR3 protein. This sample has some 500,000 distinct CDR3 sequences, with roughly 14% found just once. The sample consisted of blood. The receptors originated from a woman in her late teens or twenties with Graves' hyperthyroidism.

This clonotype came up many times. The chain employs TRBV12-3 or TRBV12-4 and TRBJ1-2, with 12 bases lining up with TRBD1. Trimming took 5 bases from V and 5 from J; bases not matched to a gene: 9. This CDR3 has 16 amino acids. The DNA of the CDR3 is TGTGCCAGCAGTCCGGGACAGGGGGCGGTGAGGTATGGCTACACCTTC. It codes for CASSPGQGAVRYGYTF.

This clonotype was seen only a few times. This could be a read error, since a much larger clone is one nucleotide away. The chain carries TRBV7-9 and TRBJ2-7; D call uncertain. Trimming shortened V by 4 bases and J by 4 bases, and 26 bases separated the two germline ends. The CDR3 loop spans 18 amino acids. Germline V lookup: CDR1 SEHNR, CDR2 FQNEAQ (reference sequence). CDR3 sequence reads: CASSSPLGGNKVAYEQYF. CDR3 DNA sequence: TGTGCCAGCAGCTCGCCCCTCGGTGGGAACAAGGTGGCTTACGAGCAGTACTTC.

This clonotype occurred many times. The CDR3 region is CASSQRTGGFTGELFF. Written as DNA, the CDR3 is TGCGCCAGCAGCCAGCGGACAGGGGGCTTCACCGGGGAGCTGTTTTTT. The chain recombines TRBV5-1 with TRBJ2-2; the match to TRBD1 covers 11 bases. Germline CDR1 is SGHRS and CDR2 is YFSETQ. V shed 4 bases, J shed 4 bases, and the junction held 6 bases outside the gene matches. This CDR3 contains 16 residues.

This clonotype was seen ten or more times. The J gene is TRBJ1-2, the V gene TRBV6-5; 7 positions agree with TRBD1. Germline V gives CDR1 MNHEY, CDR2 SVGAGI. The V and J ends lost 5 bases and 4 bases, in that order; junction bases with no gene match: 10. This CDR3 comprises 15 residues. The CDR3 sequence: CASSPRQGLTYGYTF. The CDR3 DNA follows: TGTGCCAGCAGTCCTCGACAGGGACTAACCTATGGCTACACCTTC.

This sequence joins TRBV6-2 or TRBV6-3 and TRBJ2-7; D gene uncertain. V was shortened by 8 bases and J by 2 bases, with 13 bases between the two germline ends. Germline CDR1 reads MNHEY; CDR2 reads SVGEGT. The CDR3 runs 13 residues. The CDR3 DNA reads as TGTGCCAGCGGCCGTACCAACACCTACGAGCAGTACTTC. It specifies CASGRTNTYEQYF.

This clonotype was picked up a small number of times. This rearrangement joins TRBV6-1 to TRBJ1-2; the D gene is possibly TRBD1 (6 bases). CDR3 length: 12 amino acids. The ends were cut back, 10 bases at V and 8 bases at J, with 17 bases in the middle. Germline CDR1 is MNHNS and CDR2 is SASEGT. CDR3 sequence reads: CAIRSGAWGYTF. The CDR3 nucleotides are TGTGCCATTAGATCGGGGGCCTGGGGCTACACCTTC.

This CDR3 reads CASSQEAVFSSDEQFF. DNA for the CDR3: TGTGCCAGCAGCCAAGAAGCGGTCTTCAGTTCCGATGAGCAGTTCTTC. The V and J genes are TRBV3-1 and TRBJ2-1; D possibly corresponds to TRBD2 (5 bases). Germline V lookup: CDR1 LGHDT, CDR2 YNNKEL (reference sequence). The CDR3 consists of 16 residues. Trimming took off 0 bases at V and 8 bases at J, with 17 bases between the two ends.

V and J are TRBV19 and TRBJ2-3; D is ambiguous. The CDR3 is made up of 13 amino acids. The V and J ends lost 3 bases and 0 bases respectively, with 4 bases between them. Germline V gene data show CDR1 as LNHDA and CDR2 as SQIVND (reference sequence). The CDR3 protein is CASSIGSTDTQYF. The DNA for the CDR3 is TGTGCCAGTAGTATTGGAAGCACAGATACGCAGTATTTT. The variable domain in full, with the rest retrieved from reference TRBV19 and TRBJ2-3, is DGGITQSPKYLFRKEGQNVTLSCEQNLNHDAMYWYRQDPGQGLRLIYYSQIVNDFQKGDIAEGYSVSREKKESFPLTVTSAQKNPTAFYLCASSIGSTDTQYFGPGTRLTVL.

This clonotype was seen a few times. The chain links TRBV5-1 to TRBJ2-2; D perhaps matches TRBD1 (5 bases). V gave up 5 bases and J gave up 4 bases, with 12 bases separating them. The CDR3 contains 14 residues. In germline, CDR1 is SGHRS, CDR2 YFSETQ. The CDR3 bases are TGCGCCAGCAGTCCAGGGATGAGCACCGGGGAGCTGTTTTTT. Residues: CASSPGMSTGELFF.

In this sample, this clonotype turned up many times. V usage is TRBV19 and J usage is TRBJ1-1; 7 nucleotides match TRBD1. The CDR3 is 13 amino acids. From germline, CDR1 is LNHDA and CDR2 SQIVND (reference sequence). V lost 8 bases to trimming and J lost 8 bases; unmatched junction nucleotides: 11. The CDR3 DNA follows: TGTGCCAGTGCGACAGGGCGGCCTTCCGAAGCTTTCTTT. Amino acids: CASATGRPSEAFF.

Of note for this clonotype: Being one base from a much bigger clone, this may be a read error. This sequence joins TRBV3-1 and TRBJ2-7; 10 positions agree with TRBD2. The V gene's germline CDR1 is LGHDT and CDR2 YNNKEL (reference sequence). This CDR3 comprises 17 residues. Trimming cost V 1 base and J 5 bases; bases outside gene matches: 11. The CDR3, as DNA: TGTGCCAGCAGCCAAGTTGGGGGTCCAGCGGGGGGGAACGAGCAGTACTTC. The encoded protein is CASSQVGGPAGGNEQYF.

This clonotype showed up just a few times. This chain joins TRBV6-5 and TRBJ1-5; no reliable D call. Germline V gene data show CDR1 as MNHEY and CDR2 as SVGAGI. V lost 0 bases to trimming and J lost 6 bases, with 3 bases between them. The CDR3 extends over 12 amino acids. The CDR3 loop reads CASSYSTQPQHF. CDR3 nucleotide sequence: TGTGCCAGCAGTTACTCGACTCAGCCCCAGCATTTT.

The V gene is TRBV10-1, the J gene TRBJ2-7; the D gene is possibly TRBD2 (6 bases). Germline V lookup: CDR1 WNHNN, CDR2 SYGVQD (reference sequence). V lost 8 bases and J lost 5, with 10 bases in between. CDR3 length: 11 amino acids. The CDR3 loop is CASSGVNEQYV. DNA of the CDR3: TGCGCCAGCTCGGGAGTTAACGAGCAGTACGTC.

This clonotype was observed a few times. The rearrangement joins TRBV5-1 to TRBJ1-6; 7 nucleotides match TRBD1. Trimming took 4 bases from V and 8 from J; bases not matched to a gene: 12. The germline CDR1 and CDR2 sequences are SGHRS and YFSETQ. This CDR3 comprises 16 residues. The CDR3 coding sequence is TGCGCCAGCAGCACGACAGGGCGATTGGGAGATTCACCCCTCCACTTT. It codes for CASSTTGRLGDSPLHF.

Details on this clonotype: This may be a read error: a much more frequent sequence differs by one nucleotide. The chain uses TRBV7-2 and TRBJ2-1; D is unresolved. CDR1 is SGHTA and CDR2 is FQGNSA in the germline V gene. Trimming cost V 0 bases and J 6 bases, with 15 bases left between them. The CDR3 length is 16 residues. CDR3 residues: CASSLAEGPKVNEQFF. DNA for the CDR3: TGTGCCAGCAGCTTAGCGGAAGGGCCCAAGGTCAATGAGCAGTTCTTC.

This clonotype was picked up many times. V and J are TRBV24-1 and TRBJ2-2, with TRBD1 matching over 8 bases. V shed 1 base, J shed 6 bases, and the junction held 9 bases outside the gene matches. There are 17 residues in the CDR3. The germline gives CDR1 KGHDR, CDR2 SFDVKD. The CDR3 region is CATSDFRDRGFSGELFF. CDR3 coding DNA: TGTGCCACCAGTGATTTTCGTGACAGGGGTTTTTCCGGGGAGCTGTTTTTT.

This clonotype was observed at least ten times. This chain joins TRBV30 and TRBJ1-6; D call uncertain. The germline gives CDR1 GTSNPN, CDR2 SVGIG (reference sequence). The V and J ends lost 0 bases and 7 bases respectively, with 10 bases between them. This CDR3 comprises 14 residues. The chain's CDR3 is CAWSVEVANSPLHF. CDR3 sequence (DNA): TGTGCCTGGAGTGTAGAGGTCGCGAATTCACCCCTCCACTTT.